This T cell receptor (beta chain) was captured in a study of cytomegalovirus exposure and HLA in healthy donors. Study observations and caveats: Reports showed the classifier diagnosing cytomegalovirus status with high specificity and sensitivity.

Germline V gene lookup returns CDR1 SEHNR and CDR2 FQNEAQ (reference sequence). The CDR3 contains 15 residues. V lost 2 bases and J lost 1; bases outside the gene matches: 4. The PCR employed 60 Vbeta primers together with 13 Jbeta primers. TCRdb's table, derived via immunoSEQ multiplex PCR, lists solely in-frame clones and lacks some. The profile shows more than 85,000 clones, 69% of them singletons. In the case of this clone: Its antigen is unidentified.

The J gene is TRBJ1-1, the V gene TRBV7-9; TRBD1 agrees at 7 bases. The specimen sequenced was PBMCs. This clonotype originated in a man younger than 40 in good health and CMV-seronegative. Here the CDR3 reads CASSLRGLGNTEAFF. The CDR3 nucleotides are TGTGCCAGCAGCTTAAGGGGGCTGGGGAACACTGAAGCTTTCTTT.